This entry is about one T cell receptor beta chain. Its antigen is as yet unknown. The entry originates in a study of cytomegalovirus exposure and HLA in healthy donors. General observations from the study: Productive rates of about 87% or about 30% were seen for most TCR beta V segments in an earlier analysis.

Germline V gene lookup returns CDR1 MNHNS and CDR2 SASEGT. The CDR3 is made up of 13 amino acids. V lost 2 bases, J lost 6 bases, and 9 bases lay in between. PCR involved 60 Vbeta and 13 Jbeta primers. Using immunoSEQ multiplex PCR, the repertoire was profiled, and TCRdb retains in-frame clones only, with some absent. The table lists roughly 190,000 clones, approximately 75% of them singletons. V and J are TRBV6-1 and TRBJ2-3; unclear D gene. The material sequenced was PBMCs. The TCR was taken from a man between 25 and 39 years old in good health and CMV-seropositive. In DNA form, the CDR3 reads TGTGCCAGCAGTGAACCGAACCAGGATACGCAGTATTTT. Translation: CASSEPNQDTQYF.